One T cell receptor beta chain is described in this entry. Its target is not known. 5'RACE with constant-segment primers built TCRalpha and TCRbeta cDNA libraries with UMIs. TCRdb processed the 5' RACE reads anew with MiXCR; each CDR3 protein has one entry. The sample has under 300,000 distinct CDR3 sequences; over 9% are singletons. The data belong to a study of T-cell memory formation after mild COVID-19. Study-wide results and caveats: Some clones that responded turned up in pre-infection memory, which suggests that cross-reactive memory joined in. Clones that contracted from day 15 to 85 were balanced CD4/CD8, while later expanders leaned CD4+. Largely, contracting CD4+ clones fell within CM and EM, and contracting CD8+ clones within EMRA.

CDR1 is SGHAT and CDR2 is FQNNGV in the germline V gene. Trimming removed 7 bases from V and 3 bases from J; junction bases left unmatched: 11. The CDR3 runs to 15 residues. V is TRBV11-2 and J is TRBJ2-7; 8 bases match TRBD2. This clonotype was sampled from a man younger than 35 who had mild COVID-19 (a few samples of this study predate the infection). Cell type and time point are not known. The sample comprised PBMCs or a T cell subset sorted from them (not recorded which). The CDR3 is CASTAHGLADYEQYF. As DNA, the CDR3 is TGTGCCAGCACCGCCCACGGACTAGCAGACTACGAGCAGTACTTC.